Each of the 10 T cell receptor beta chains below was sequenced from the same sample in a study of cytomegalovirus exposure and HLA in healthy donors. Here immunoSEQ multiplex PCR was the method, and the copy in TCRdb shows in-frame clones only, minus some. The table shows tens of thousands of clones, with roughly 92% occurring only once. Sequenced sample: PBMCs. These TCRs come from a woman aged 18-29 years in good health and CMV-seronegative.

This chain joins TRBV7-3 and TRBJ2-7; 9 bases map to TRBD1. Germline lookup yields CDR1 SGHTA and CDR2 FQGTGA. This CDR3 contains 14 residues. Unmatched junction bases numbered 8, after V lost 5 bases and J lost 6 bases. CDR3 bases: TGTGCCAGCAGCACGGGACAGGGAGTCTCCGAGCAGTACTTC. Translating gives CASSTGQGVSEQYF. Full variable domain (remainder filled in from reference TRBV7-3 and TRBJ2-7): GAGVSQTPSNKVTEKGKYVELRCDPISGHTALYWYRQSLGQGPEFLIYFQGTGAADDSGLPNDRFFAVRPEGSVSTLKIQRTERGDSAVYLCASSTGQGVSEQYFGPGTRLTVT.

V usage is TRBV9 and J usage is TRBJ2-1, with 10 bases lining up with TRBD1. The CDR3 spans 18 residues. V lost 4 bases and J lost 3; bases outside the gene matches: 13. Germline V gene sequence: CDR1 SGDLS, CDR2 YYNGEE. CDR3 nucleotide sequence: TGTGCCAGCAGCTTGAGAATCCCGGGACAGGGGTTCTACAATGAGCAGTTCTTC. Protein product: CASSLRIPGQGFYNEQFF.

This chain joins TRBV6-5 and TRBJ2-7; 7 nucleotides line up with TRBD2. The ends lost 0 bases at V and 1 base at J; junction bases unmatched: 3. CDR3 length: 15 residues. Germline CDR1 is MNHEY and CDR2 is SVGAGI. CDR3 protein: CASSYSLADSYEQYF. CDR3 coding DNA: TGTGCCAGCAGTTACTCGCTAGCGGATTCCTACGAGCAGTACTTC.

The chain recombines TRBV30 with TRBJ2-7, with 7 positions matching TRBD1. Germline CDR1 reads GTSNPN; CDR2 reads SVGIG (reference sequence). There are 13 residues in the CDR3. Trimming removed 4 bases from V and 2 bases from J; junction bases left unmatched: 5. CDR3 residues: CAWTRGPTYEQYF. The CDR3 coding sequence is TGTGCCTGGACGAGGGGGCCTACCTACGAGCAGTACTTC.

The V gene is TRBV19, the J gene TRBJ1-4; the D gene is possibly TRBD1 (5 bases). The germline gives CDR1 LNHDA, CDR2 SQIVND (reference sequence). CDR3 size: 14 residues. V lost 3 bases and J 10 bases, leaving 15 bases between the germline ends. The CDR3 nucleotides read TGTGCCAGTAGTATCGGGGGAGCTAGTCGAAAACTGTTTTTT. Protein: CASSIGGASRKLFF.

The J gene is TRBJ1-5, the V gene TRBV19; the D gene is possibly TRBD1 (5 bases). V lost 6 bases and J lost 0, with 12 bases in between. From germline, CDR1 is LNHDA and CDR2 SQIVND (reference sequence). The CDR3 spans 15 residues. This CDR3 reads CASSEGHYSNQPQHF. In nucleotides, the CDR3 is TGTGCCAGTAGCGAAGGACATTATAGCAATCAGCCCCAGCATTTT.

This sequence joins TRBV7-2 and TRBJ1-5, with D perhaps matching TRBD1 (6 bases). CDR1 is SGHTA, CDR2 FQGNSA, per germline. The CDR3 length is 17 residues. V was clipped by 6 bases and J by 0 bases, with 18 bases between them. The CDR3 spells CASRRHGGRNSNQPQHF. CDR3 in DNA: TGTGCCAGCAGGCGACATGGGGGCAGGAATAGCAATCAGCCCCAGCATTTT.

The chain combines TRBV28 with TRBJ2-1; 9 bases fit TRBD2. After removal of 2 bases from V and 8 bases from J, the junction contained 4 bases not matched to a gene. Germline loops: CDR1 MDHEN, CDR2 SYDVKM. CDR3 length equals 14 residues. The CDR3 nucleotides are TGTGCCAGCAGTTTAGCGGGGGGGCATCATGAGCAGTTCTTC. As protein: CASSLAGGHHEQFF.

The chain couples TRBV7-3 to TRBJ2-2, with D unresolved. This CDR3 spans 16 amino acids. In germline, CDR1 is SGHTA, CDR2 FQGTGA. V dropped 4 bases and J dropped 6 bases, with 18 bases sitting between them. The CDR3: CASSSRPFSRSGELFF. CDR3 in DNA: TGTGCCAGCAGCTCAAGGCCTTTTAGCAGATCCGGGGAGCTGTTTTTT.

The chain is built from TRBV30 and TRBJ1-2, with TRBD1 as a possible D gene (5 bases). The CDR3 has 14 residues. Between the trimmed V and J ends, which lost 1 base and 3 bases, there was a span of 12 bases. Germline V lookup: CDR1 GTSNPN, CDR2 SVGIG (reference sequence). CDR3 protein: CAWSAVQGDYGYTF. CDR3 bases: TGTGCCTGGAGTGCCGTCCAGGGTGACTATGGCTACACCTTC.